Given below is one TCR beta chain in context. The antigen is unknown. Germline CDR1 MNHEY, CDR2 SMNVEV (reference sequence). CDR3 length equals 11 residues. The V and J ends lost 5 bases and 8 bases respectively, with 9 bases between them. PCR used 60 Vbeta primers and 13 Jbeta primers. The data were produced by immunoSEQ multiplex PCR, yet TCRdb's version contains in-frame clones alone and is incomplete. Here the sample spans around 120,000 clones, around 76% being singletons. The data originate from a study of cytomegalovirus exposure and HLA in healthy donors. Study results and caveats: After further analysis at a later stage, 16,951 TCR beta sequences were associated with HLA alleles at 0.05 false discovery rate. Earlier analysis found most TCR beta V segments productive about 87% or about 30% of the time.

This chain connects TRBV27 to TRBJ1-2; no clear D. The sequencing input was PBMCs. This TCR was recovered from a man aged 55 to 70 in good health and CMV-seropositive. The CDR3 spells CASSPGSGYTF. In DNA form, the CDR3 reads TGTGCCAGCAGTCCCGGGTCGGGCTACACCTTC.